Listed below are T cell receptor beta chains from one sample, sequenced in a study of T-cell memory formation after mild COVID-19. MiXCR was run by TCRdb on the 5' RACE reads, yielding one entry per CDR3 protein. Here the sample spans around 310,000 distinct CDR3 sequences, around 15% being singletons. The sequencing input was PBMCs or a T cell subset sorted from them (not recorded which). The receptors stem from a young man who had mild COVID-19 (a few samples of this study predate the infection). Cell type and time point are not known. Each CDR3 is given with its conserved first and last residue. The order of the fields is CDR3 protein, CDR3 DNA, CDR3 length, V gene, J gene, clone size, D gene. D genes are given only for firm matches. A clone size is listed for some rows: how often the clone was seen (once, few, many), or a class if it is expanded.

CASSLLGHRNTEAFF,TGTGCCAGCAGCTTATTGGGACACAGGAACACTGAAGCTTTCTTT,15,TRBV7-8,TRBJ1-1,.,.
CASSRAAMDLRETQYF,TGTGCCAGCAGCCGGGCCGCCATGGACCTTAGGGAGACCCAGTACTTC,16,TRBV12-3/TRBV12-4,TRBJ2-5,.,.
CASSSGGPGYNEQFF,TGTGCCAGCAGCTCCGGGGGGCCGGGGTACAATGAGCAGTTCTTC,15,TRBV7-2,TRBJ2-1,many,.
CASSEVMASQPQHF,TGTGCCAGCAGTGAAGTAATGGCGAGTCAGCCCCAGCATTTT,14,TRBV6-1,TRBJ1-5,.,.
CSAFSGGAVDEQFF,TGCAGTGCTTTTAGCGGGGGGGCCGTGGATGAGCAGTTCTTC,14,TRBV20-1,TRBJ2-1,.,TRBD2
CASSPTGETQYF,TGTGCCAGCAGCCCAACAGGGGAGACCCAGTACTTC,12,TRBV7-2,TRBJ2-5,many,.
CASSLGAGGNTIYF,TGCGCCAGCAGCTTGGGGGCAGGTGGAAACACCATATATTTT,14,TRBV5-1,TRBJ1-3,many,.
CASSESTPASYQETQYF,TGCGCCAGCAGTGAGTCGACTCCGGCCAGCTACCAAGAGACCCAGTACTTC,17,TRBV10-1,TRBJ2-5,many,.
CASSQDLPSAQYF,TGCGCCAGCAGCCAAGATCTCCCTTCCGCGCAGTACTTC,13,TRBV4-1,TRBJ2-7,.,.
CATSDSRDSGEAFF,TGTGCCACCAGTGATTCCCGGGACTCAGGTGAAGCTTTCTTT,14,TRBV24-1,TRBJ1-1,.,.
CASRFGNTQYF,TGTGCCAGCAGGTTCGGAAATACGCAGTATTTT,11,TRBV6-5,TRBJ2-3,few,.
CATSAPGQGVNEQFF,TGTGCCACCAGCGCCCCGGGACAGGGGGTGAATGAGCAGTTCTTC,15,TRBV15,TRBJ2-1,.,TRBD1
CASSPLLAAYEQYF,TGTGCCAGCAGTCCGCTACTAGCGGCCTACGAGCAGTACTTC,14,TRBV6-6,TRBJ2-7,.,TRBD2
CASSYLYHEQYF,TGTGCCAGCAGTTATTTGTACCACGAGCAGTACTTC,12,TRBV6-2/TRBV6-3,TRBJ2-7,.,.
CATSDPTRGPGELFF,TGTGCCACCAGTGACCCGACGAGAGGACCCGGGGAGCTGTTTTTT,15,TRBV24-1,TRBJ2-2,.,.
CAISPTSGTVNYGYTF,TGTGCCATCAGTCCTACCTCCGGGACAGTTAACTATGGCTACACCTTC,16,TRBV10-3,TRBJ1-2,.,TRBD1
CASKGAAGTFTDTQYF,TGTGCCAGCAAGGGGGCGGCGGGGACCTTCACAGATACGCAGTATTTT,16,TRBV28,TRBJ2-3,.,.
CASSAPSSGANVLTF,TGTGCCAGCTCCGCACCAAGCTCTGGGGCCAACGTCCTGACTTTC,15,TRBV18,TRBJ2-6,.,.
CASSPWDRNNEQFF,TGTGCCAGCAGCCCCTGGGACAGAAACAATGAGCAGTTCTTC,14,TRBV7-2,TRBJ2-1,.,TRBD1
CASTNARNTEAFF,TGTGCCAGCACCAACGCTCGGAACACTGAAGCTTTCTTT,13,TRBV6-5,TRBJ1-1,.,.
CASSPGLDSYYEQFF,TGTGCCAGCAGCCCGGGACTAGATTCCTACTATGAGCAGTTCTTC,15,TRBV6-4,TRBJ2-1,.,TRBD2
CASLRGSTQYF,TGTGCCAGCCTTAGGGGGAGCACGCAGTATTTT,11,TRBV19,TRBJ2-3,.,.